This TCR beta chain was identified during a study of long-term antiretroviral therapy in people with HIV. CDR1 is SGDLS and CDR2 is YYNGEE in the germline V gene. The CDR3 consists of 17 residues. The ends lost 4 bases at V and 6 bases at J; junction bases unmatched: 8. Sequencing used immunoSEQ v3.0 at survey level. Profiling relied on immunoSEQ multiplex PCR, and the TCRdb table lists in-frame clones only, not all of them. The sample carries approximately 21,000 clones, roughly 80% recorded once. The sequenced sample was unsorted PBMCs, obtained 0.5 years before starting antiretroviral therapy. This sequence originates from a man aged 18 to 29 with HIV. The rearrangement joins TRBV9 to TRBJ2-2; 14 nucleotides align to TRBD2. Here the CDR3 reads CASSTGTSGSKSGELFF. The CDR3 region has the DNA TGTGCCAGCAGCACCGGGACTAGCGGGAGCAAGTCCGGGGAGCTGTTTTTT.